Reported below is one T cell receptor (beta chain). The germline gives CDR1 SGHNT, CDR2 YYREEE (reference sequence). V lost 2 bases and J lost 7, with 10 bases in between. The CDR3 runs to 12 residues. The sample belongs to a study of blood T cell repertoires in COVID-19. About the research overall: Samples of COVID-19 (acute and convalescent) were obtained from the United States, Italy and Spain. Nucleic acid was either cDNA or gDNA, and it came from T cells, B-cell-depleted T cells, or PBMCs.

Individuals drawn from around 25 US areas were about 18 to 100 years old. The data were produced by immunoSEQ multiplex PCR, yet TCRdb's version contains in-frame clones alone and is incomplete. The data contain 150,000 to 200,000 clones, roughly 84% of them singletons. The chain recombines TRBV5-4 with TRBJ2-7; D uncertain. The sample was PBMCs or T cells enriched from blood (not recorded which). The TCR comes from a woman aged 25 to 39 who had been exposed to COVID-19. The CDR3 spells CASSLVAEEQYF. The CDR3 nucleotides read TGTGCCAGCAGCTTAGTGGCGGAGGAGCAGTACTTC. The complete variable domain, with remaining parts taken from reference TRBV5-4 and TRBJ2-7, reads ETGVTQSPTHLIKTRGQQVTLRCSSQSGHNTVSWYQQALGQGPQFIFQYYREEENGRGNFPPRFSGLQFPNYSSELNVNALELDDSALYLCASSLVAEEQYFGPGTRLTVT.